The 14 T cell receptor beta chains below come from one sample, sequenced in a study of radiation and T cells in renal cell carcinoma. TCRdb's copy holds only in-frame clones and misses some; the assay was immunoSEQ multiplex PCR. In the table there are more than 20,000 clones, 80% of which are singletons. Stated time point: baseline pretreatment blood. Treatment denoted: 15 Gy SBRT to primary tumor, nephrectomy 4 weeks later. The sample consisted of blood, taken from a patient whose treatment included radiotherapy and nephrectomy. The receptors here all came from a man in his sixties with renal cell carcinoma.

This clone was picked up a small number of times. CDR3 in DNA: TGTGCCACCAGCACGGGATCGAACACCGGGGAGCTGTTTTTT. It is translated as CATSTGSNTGELFF. This sequence joins TRBV27 and TRBJ2-2; TRBD2 is a possible D gene (5 bases). Trimming left V 10 bases short and J 0 bases short, with 12 bases between. The CDR3 runs 14 residues. Germline V gene lookup returns CDR1 MNHEY and CDR2 SMNVEV (reference sequence).

The chain employs TRBV19 and TRBJ2-3, with unresolved D. CDR3 length: 15 residues. Trimming cost V 3 bases and J 3 bases, with 13 bases left between them. Germline CDR1 is LNHDA and CDR2 is SQIVND (reference sequence). CDR3 coding DNA: TGTGCCAGTAGTATTTTAACAGCCAAGACAGATACGCAGTATTTT. Its protein is CASSILTAKTDTQYF. Drawing the rest from reference TRBV19 and TRBJ2-3, the complete variable domain is DGGITQSPKYLFRKEGQNVTLSCEQNLNHDAMYWYRQDPGQGLRLIYYSQIVNDFQKGDIAEGYSVSREKKESFPLTVTSAQKNPTAFYLCASSILTAKTDTQYFGPGTRLTVL.

This chain connects TRBV7-9 to TRBJ1-1; D unclear. V gave up 4 bases and J gave up 7 bases, with 13 bases separating them. The CDR3 length is 13 residues. Germline CDR1 and CDR2: SEHNR and FQNEAQ (reference sequence). Written as DNA, the CDR3 is TGTGCCAGCAGCTCCCGTCGGTGGGATGAAGCTTTCTTT. Its translation is CASSSRRWDEAFF.

The J gene is TRBJ1-2, the V gene TRBV30; tentatively, D is TRBD1 (5 bases). The CDR3 runs to 12 residues. V was trimmed by 1 base and J by 4 bases, leaving 7 bases between them. Germline CDR1 reads GTSNPN; CDR2 reads SVGIG (reference sequence). The CDR3 sequence is CAWSADSYGYTF. CDR3 nucleotide sequence: TGTGCCTGGAGTGCAGACAGCTATGGCTACACCTTC.

The table lists this clone with a few counts. The rearrangement joins TRBV7-2 to TRBJ1-6; D is unclear. Germline V gene sequence: CDR1 SGHTA, CDR2 FQGNSA. There are 13 residues in the CDR3. Trimming took off 1 base at V and 11 bases at J, with 9 bases between the two ends. CDR3 in amino acids: CASSLDQLPPLHF. DNA for the CDR3: TGTGCCAGCAGCTTAGATCAGTTACCACCCCTCCACTTT.

The V call is TRBV7-2, the J call TRBJ1-1, with D possibly matching TRBD1 (5 bases). Germline loops: CDR1 SGHTA, CDR2 FQGNSA. The CDR3 is made up of 14 amino acids. V was trimmed by 8 bases and J by 0 bases, leaving 13 bases between them. CDR3 DNA: TGTGCCAGCGGGAGCAGACAGATGAACACTGAAGCTTTCTTT. Residues: CASGSRQMNTEAFF.

This sequence joins TRBV15 and TRBJ2-7; 10 nucleotides line up with TRBD2. The CDR3 runs 15 residues. V was clipped by 1 base and J by 5 bases; unmatched bases: 5. The germline V gene has CDR1 LNHNV and CDR2 YYDKDF (reference sequence). The CDR3: CATSRALAGVNEQYF. The CDR3 DNA is TGTGCCACCAGCAGAGCCCTAGCGGGAGTAAACGAGCAGTACTTC.

J is TRBJ2-3 and V is TRBV5-6; 10 bases agree with TRBD2. Germline trimming cut 4 bases from V and 9 bases from J; bases unmatched to any gene: 5. The CDR3 consists of 13 residues. Looked up from germline, CDR1 is SGHDT and CDR2 is YYEEEE. This CDR3 is CASSRTSGFTQYF. The CDR3 nucleotides are TGTGCCAGCAGCCGGACTAGCGGATTCACGCAGTATTTT.

This clone is deemed large. V gene TRBV19 combines with J gene TRBJ2-1; 12 positions agree with TRBD2. The CDR3 runs 14 residues. The ends lost 7 bases at V and 9 bases at J; junction bases unmatched: 7. Germline-derived CDR1 and CDR2 are LNHDA and SQIVND (reference sequence). The CDR3 spells CASNLAGGLAEQFF. The CDR3 region has the DNA TGTGCCAGTAATCTAGCGGGAGGGCTGGCTGAGCAGTTCTTC. The variable domain in full, completed from reference TRBV19 and TRBJ2-1, reads DGGITQSPKYLFRKEGQNVTLSCEQNLNHDAMYWYRQDPGQGLRLIYYSQIVNDFQKGDIAEGYSVSREKKESFPLTVTSAQKNPTAFYLCASNLAGGLAEQFFGPGTRLTVL.

This clone has only one observation. The junction departs from the called germline gene at one end, perhaps through a read error. V and J are TRBV7-2 and TRBJ2-3, with D tentatively TRBD1 or TRBD2 (5 bases each). The CDR3 consists of 14 residues. Germline assignment: CDR1 SGHTA and CDR2 FQGNSA. CDR3 sequence: CASSLGGQTGTQYF. In DNA, the CDR3 is TGTGCCAGCAGCTTAGGAGGGCAAACAGGTACGCAGTATTTT. Full variable domain (missing parts from reference TRBV7-2 and TRBJ2-3): GAGVSQSPSNKVTEKGKDVELRCDPISGHTALYWYRQSLGQGLEFLIYFQGNSAPDKSGLPSDRFSAERTGGSVSTLTIQRTQQEDSAVYLCASSLGGQTGTQYFGPGTRLTVL.

The chain couples TRBV7-2 to TRBJ2-6; D remains ambiguous. Trimming left V 2 bases short and J 0 bases short, with 8 bases between. CDR1 and CDR2 from the germline V gene are SGHTA and FQGNSA. There are 16 residues in the CDR3. The CDR3 DNA sequence: TGTGCCAGCAGCTTAAGACGGAGCTCTGGGGCCAACGTCCTGACTTTC. This encodes CASSLRRSSGANVLTF.

This clone appeared a few times. This chain links TRBV2 with TRBJ2-7; the D call may be TRBD1 or TRBD2 (5 bases each). The germline gives CDR1 SNHLY, CDR2 FYNNEI. The CDR3 length is 12 residues. Deletions cut 6 bases from V and 7 bases from J, with 13 bases between. CDR3 sequence (DNA): TGTGCCAGCAGGGGGGTGGGGTTTGAGCAGTACTTC. Protein sequence: CASRGVGFEQYF.

V gene TRBV7-2 combines with J gene TRBJ1-1; D gene unclear. Germline CDR1 and CDR2: SGHTA and FQGNSA. V lost 4 bases and J lost 5, with 20 bases in between. The CDR3 sequence is 16 residues long. The CDR3 region is CASSSNGPYRGTEAFF. The CDR3 region has the DNA TGTGCCAGCAGCTCCAACGGACCTTATCGGGGAACTGAAGCTTTCTTT.

The chain couples TRBV7-8 to TRBJ2-1, with D possibly being TRBD1 or TRBD2 (5 bases each). Per germline, CDR1 SGHVS and CDR2 FQNEAQ. This CDR3 is built from 12 residues. V lost 5 bases and J lost 9, with 11 bases in between. CDR3 loop: CASSQGVLEQFF. The CDR3 DNA follows: TGTGCCAGCAGCCAGGGAGTACTTGAGCAGTTCTTC.